This TCR beta chain was recovered during a study of blood T cell repertoires in COVID-19. Study at large: In each case, the material was cDNA or gDNA derived from T cells, B-cell-depleted T cells, or PBMCs.

V shed 8 bases, J shed 0 bases, and the junction held 15 bases outside the gene matches. Germline V gene lookup returns CDR1 SEHNR and CDR2 FQNEAQ (reference sequence). The CDR3 has 18 amino acids. A case of COVID-19 had been met by exposed participants within 2 weeks before study entry. In the source study's methods: Researchers report that nucleated cell counts were estimated from reference gene primer amplification. The data were produced by immunoSEQ multiplex PCR, yet TCRdb's version contains in-frame clones alone and is incomplete. The V and J calls and clone size were taken over from that table, and D and trimming were inferred from the DNA. The sample contains about 310,000 clones, roughly 85% of which appear only once.

The clonotype comes from a woman younger than 45 who had been exposed to COVID-19. Input material: PBMCs or T cells enriched from blood (not recorded which). This chain links TRBV7-9 with TRBJ2-3; 9 bases fit TRBD2. DNA for the CDR3: TGTGCCAGCCGGGGGTATAGCGGGAGAATTCCTAGCACAGATACGCAGTATTTT. Translation: CASRGYSGRIPSTDTQYF.